This TCR beta chain was found in a study of shared clonotypes between healthy human individuals. Study context: For every donor, three CD4 naive, three CD4 memory, two CD8 naive and one CD8 memory plates were used.

Note on this clone: Its specificity is unknown. This may arise from a read error, as a much more abundant clone is one base away. Other DNA sequences of this sample code for an identical CDR3.

Cells designated naive CD8 were CD45RO-negative and were positively selected for CCR7, with terminally differentiated effector memory CD45RA+ cells excluded. General study results and limits: Naive subsets tended to show greater estimated richness than memory subsets.

Sequenced by immunoSEQ multiplex PCR; TCRdb stores in-frame clones only, minus some. The sample consists of some 800,000 clones, almost 95% of them appearing once. Trimming pared 5 bases from V and 0 bases from J, leaving 3 bases between. The length of the CDR3 is 12 residues. The germline gives CDR1 SGHAT, CDR2 FQNNGV. J is TRBJ2-3 and V is TRBV11-2; the D is unclear. Sequencing input: naive CD8+ T cells sorted from blood. The clonotype comes from a man aged 30 to 45 in good health. Here the CDR3 DNA reads TGTGCCAGCAGCCTGAGCACAGATACGCAGTATTTT. It encodes CASSLSTDTQYF.